Below, 20 T cell receptor beta chains from the same sample are listed, as sequenced in a study of CD8 T cells in ankylosing spondylitis. From the 5' RACE reads, TCRdb called clonotypes with MiXCR, one entry per CDR3 protein. The sample includes about 140,000 distinct CDR3 sequences, roughly 8.3% of them seen just once. Sequencing was carried out using synovial fluid, either unsorted or a sorted T cell fraction (not recorded which). The receptors come from a male donor with ankylosing spondylitis.

In its sample, this clonotype ranks as medium-sized. This sequence joins TRBV10-3 and TRBJ2-7, with TRBD1 identical over 9 bases. CDR1 and CDR2 from the germline V gene are ENHRY and SYGVKD. The length of the CDR3 is 14 residues. V lost 5 bases, J lost 6 bases, and 8 bases stayed unmatched. For the CDR3, the DNA is TGTGCCATCAGTTCGGGACAGGGAGACCGCGAGCAGTACTTC. It is translated as CAISSGQGDREQYF.

This clonotype was recorded at least ten times. The V and J genes are TRBV20-1 and TRBJ2-1, with TRBD2 matching over 9 bases. The CDR3 has 18 amino acids. J lost 8 bases, V lost 0 bases, and 17 bases had no gene match. CDR1 and CDR2 from the germline V gene are DFQATT and SNEGSKA (reference sequence). The CDR3 bases are TGCAGTGCTAGAGAGGGACTAGCTCAGAGGTTGAGGCGAGATGAGCAGTTCTTC. Its protein product is CSAREGLAQRLRRDEQFF.

This clonotype was seen at least ten times. At one boundary the junction diverges from the germline segment, which might be a read error. The V gene is TRBV7-7, the J gene TRBJ2-5; possible D gene TRBD2, 6 bases. The CDR3 spans 14 residues. Germline lookup yields CDR1 SSHAT and CDR2 FNYEAQ (reference sequence). The CDR3 here is CASSSAGIQETQYF. DNA for the CDR3: TGTGCTAGCAGCTCGGCGGGGATACAAGAGACCCAGTACTTC.

The chain carries TRBV7-9 and TRBJ2-4, with D maybe TRBD1 (5 bases). This CDR3 comprises 16 residues. Between the trimmed V and J ends, which lost 5 bases and 1 base, there was a span of 15 bases. Germline lookup yields CDR1 SEHNR and CDR2 FQNEAQ (reference sequence). This CDR3 is CASSPPGNWAKNIQYF. CDR3 DNA sequence: TGTGCCAGCAGCCCACCAGGGAATTGGGCCAAAAACATTCAGTACTTC.

This clonotype has only a few counts. DNA of the CDR3: TGTGCCAGCAGGTCCACGGACACTGAAGCTTTCTTT. Residues: CASRSTDTEAFF. The chain has TRBV28 and TRBJ1-1; no reliable D call. The germline V and J ends were trimmed by 6 bases and 3 bases, with 8 bases remaining between them. The length of the CDR3 is 12 residues. Germline CDR1 and CDR2: MDHEN and SYDVKM.

The rearrangement links TRBV11-2 to TRBJ2-1; TRBD2 matches at 8 bases. The CDR3 runs to 15 residues. V lost 5 bases, J lost 2 bases, and 5 bases stayed unmatched. From germline, CDR1 is SGHAT and CDR2 FQNNGV. Here the CDR3 DNA reads TGTGCCAGCAGCCCAGGAGCGGGGGCCTACAATGAGCAGTTCTTC. Its protein is CASSPGAGAYNEQFF.

This clonotype was seen at least ten times. The V gene is TRBV10-3, the J gene TRBJ2-3; perhaps TRBD1 as D (5 bases). Germline V gene data show CDR1 as ENHRY and CDR2 as SYGVKD. V lost 8 bases to trimming and J lost 4 bases, with 22 bases between them. The CDR3 runs 16 residues. DNA of the CDR3: TGTGCCATCGGCTTGGGGCAGACCACCGGCGCAGATACGCAGTATTTT. Translation gives CAIGLGQTTGADTQYF.

This clonotype was detected ten times or more. This chain connects TRBV5-1 to TRBJ2-3; D remains unclear. This CDR3 has 14 residues. V lost 1 base and J lost 1, with 7 bases in between. Germline lookup yields CDR1 SGHRS and CDR2 YFSETQ. The CDR3 sequence is CASSLWVRTDTQYF. The CDR3 region has the DNA TGCGCCAGCAGCTTGTGGGTACGCACAGATACGCAGTATTTT. Using reference TRBV5-1 and TRBJ2-3 for the parts outside the CDR3, the full variable domain is KAGVTQTPRYLIKTRGQQVTLSCSPISGHRSVSWYQQTPGQGLQFLFEYFSETQRNKGNFPGRFSGRQFSNSRSEMNVSTLELGDSALYLCASSLWVRTDTQYFGPGTRLTVL.

This clonotype has only a few counts. The chain has TRBV20-1 and TRBJ2-3; 10 bases line up with TRBD2. V lost 0 bases to trimming and J lost 2 bases; unmatched junction nucleotides: 11. Germline lookup yields CDR1 DFQATT and CDR2 SNEGSKA (reference sequence). CDR3 length: 18 amino acids. The CDR3 loop reads CSARDWELAGRYTDTQYF. The CDR3 DNA is TGCAGTGCTAGAGATTGGGAACTAGCGGGGAGATACACAGATACGCAGTATTTT.

In its sample, this clonotype was seen many times. The J gene is TRBJ1-4, the V gene TRBV28, with TRBD1 identical over 8 bases. CDR1 MDHEN and CDR2 SYDVKM come from the germline V gene. Trimming took 6 bases from V and 6 from J; bases not matched to a gene: 9. CDR3 length equals 15 residues. CDR3 region: CASSPRDRRDEKLFF. The CDR3 coding sequence is TGTGCCAGCAGCCCTCGGGACAGGAGGGATGAAAAACTGTTTTTT. Looking up the rest from reference TRBV28 and TRBJ1-4 gives the full variable domain: DVKVTQSSRYLVKRTGEKVFLECVQDMDHENMFWYRQDPGLGLRLIYFSYDVKMKEKGDIPEGYSVSREKKERFSLILESASTNQTSMYLCASSPRDRRDEKLFFGSGTQLSVL.

The chain links TRBV10-3 to TRBJ2-5; 9 nucleotides line up with TRBD1. The length of the CDR3 is 14 residues. The germline gives CDR1 ENHRY, CDR2 SYGVKD. The V segment lost 10 bases and the J segment 5 bases; nucleotides outside the gene matches: 11. The CDR3 reads CATRPGQGQETQYF. CDR3 DNA sequence: TGTGCCACCCGACCGGGACAGGGACAGGAGACCCAGTACTTC.

The chain couples TRBV3-1 to TRBJ2-5; D might be TRBD2 (6 bases). Between the trimmed V and J ends, which lost 8 bases and 4 bases, there was a span of 14 bases. Per the germline V gene, CDR1 is LGHDT and CDR2 is YNNKEL (reference sequence). The CDR3 consists of 13 residues. CDR3 loop: CASRRRGPETQYF. The CDR3 region has the DNA TGTGCCAGCCGCAGGCGGGGCCCAGAGACCCAGTACTTC.

This clonotype was seen only a few times. J is TRBJ2-3 and V is TRBV5-1; D call uncertain. Germline-derived CDR1 and CDR2 are SGHRS and YFSETQ. V gave up 0 bases and J gave up 0 bases, with 11 bases separating them. The CDR3 covers 16 residues. The CDR3 sequence is CASSLVVGSSTDTQYF. The DNA of the CDR3 is TGCGCCAGCAGCTTGGTTGTAGGCTCTAGCACAGATACGCAGTATTTT.

This clonotype was observed a single time. V usage is TRBV7-8 and J usage is TRBJ1-4; 7 bases line up with TRBD1. Germline V gene data show CDR1 as SGHVS and CDR2 as FQNEAQ. V shed 6 bases, J shed 10 bases, and the junction held 8 bases outside the gene matches. The CDR3 length is 13 residues. The CDR3 is CASSSRGSGKLFF. The CDR3 DNA sequence: TGTGCCAGCAGTTCCAGGGGGAGTGGAAAACTGTTTTTT.

This clonotype was seen only a few times. The chain links TRBV20-1 to TRBJ2-3, with a tentative D call TRBD2 (6 bases). The CDR3 is made up of 14 amino acids. Germline-derived CDR1 and CDR2 are DFQATT and SNEGSKA (reference sequence). Trimming cost V 6 bases and J 1 base, with 14 bases left between them. DNA of the CDR3: TGCAGTGCCGCGGGACCGAGGGGCACAGATACGCAGTATTTT. As protein: CSAAGPRGTDTQYF.

V and J are TRBV20-1 and TRBJ2-3; either TRBD1 or TRBD2 may supply D (5 bases each). The V end lost 6 bases, the J end lost 1 base, and 14 bases lay between the germline ends. The CDR3 contains 14 residues. The germline CDR1 and CDR2 sequences are DFQATT and SNEGSKA (reference sequence). The CDR3 region is CSAKRGSRTDTQYF. The CDR3 bases are TGCAGTGCGAAGAGGGGTTCTCGCACAGATACGCAGTATTTT.

Ten or more counts support this clonotype. The chain joins TRBV20-1 to TRBJ1-1; D may be TRBD1 (5 bases). CDR3 length: 15 residues. Trimming took off 3 bases at V and 3 bases at J, with 17 bases between the two ends. The V gene's germline CDR1 is DFQATT and CDR2 SNEGSKA (reference sequence). This chain's CDR3 is CSARAPGDEDTEAFF. The CDR3 bases are TGCAGTGCTAGGGCTCCGGGGGATGAGGACACTGAAGCTTTCTTT.

This clonotype was counted at least ten times. The chain joins TRBV20-1 to TRBJ2-7; 7 nucleotides match TRBD2. The germline CDR1 and CDR2 sequences are DFQATT and SNEGSKA (reference sequence). After removal of 2 bases from V and 4 bases from J, the junction contained 14 bases not matched to a gene. The CDR3 totals 16 residues. In DNA form, the CDR3 reads TGCAGTGCTAGAAGACAAGGTCGGGGACTAAGGTACGAGCAGTACTTC. This codes for CSARRQGRGLRYEQYF.

This clonotype was picked up many times. The J gene is TRBJ2-3, the V gene TRBV28; TRBD2 agrees at 10 bases. J was trimmed by 4 bases and V by 5 bases; bases with no gene match: 9. Germline V gives CDR1 MDHEN, CDR2 SYDVKM. The CDR3 sequence is 16 residues long. The DNA of the CDR3 is TGTGCCAGCAGTGAACCTAGCGGGGGTCGGGCAGATACGCAGTATTTT. Translating gives CASSEPSGGRADTQYF. The full variable domain, rest sourced from reference TRBV28 and TRBJ2-3, is DVKVTQSSRYLVKRTGEKVFLECVQDMDHENMFWYRQDPGLGLRLIYFSYDVKMKEKGDIPEGYSVSREKKERFSLILESASTNQTSMYLCASSEPSGGRADTQYFGPGTRLTVL.

This clonotype was counted at least ten times. CDR3 sequence reads: CASSPTRPSADTQYF. The CDR3 DNA reads as TGTGCCAGCAGCCCTACTCGCCCATCAGCAGATACGCAGTATTTT. The chain uses TRBV7-2 and TRBJ2-3; D is uncertain. Trimming pared 5 bases from V and 4 bases from J, leaving 16 bases between. The CDR3 is 15 amino acids. Germline V lookup: CDR1 SGHTA, CDR2 FQGNSA. The variable domain in full, with the rest retrieved from reference TRBV7-2 and TRBJ2-3, is GAGVSQSPSNKVTEKGKDVELRCDPISGHTALYWYRQSLGQGLEFLIYFQGNSAPDKSGLPSDRFSAERTGGSVSTLTIQRTQQEDSAVYLCASSPTRPSADTQYFGPGTRLTVL.